This T cell receptor (beta chain) was captured in a study of blood T cell repertoires in COVID-19. Across the whole study: Sites in the United States, Italy and Spain provided acute and convalescent COVID-19 samples. PBMCs, B-cell-depleted T cells, or T cells provided the cDNA or gDNA that made up the material.

Per germline, CDR1 LGHDT and CDR2 YNNKEL (reference sequence). The CDR3 runs to 11 residues. V was trimmed by 1 base and J by 5 bases, leaving 3 bases between them. Original processing methods: Quantification of nucleated cells was approximated via reference gene primer amplification. Only in-frame clones appear in the TCRdb table, and some are missing; sequencing was by immunoSEQ multiplex PCR. That table furnishes V, J and clone size, whereas the DNA furnished D and trimming. In the table there are 65,000 to 70,000 clones, approximately 75% of which are singletons. This clone occurred once. This TCR derives from a woman in her fifties or sixties with acute or convalescent COVID-19. The sample comprised peripheral blood. This chain links TRBV3-1 (or the pseudogene TRBV3-2) with TRBJ2-7, with unresolved D. Here the CDR3 reads CASSQVDEQYF. CDR3 in DNA: TGTGCCAGCAGCCAAGTCGACGAGCAGTACTTC.